This T cell receptor (beta chain) is from a study of Graves' ophthalmopathy and Graves' hyperthyroidism listed by TCRdb under 2018. Study-level background: Hyperthyroidism was considered stable if no progression to ophthalmopathy occurred within 18 months of follow-up. The study used signatures of the TCR beta repertoire to tell Graves' ophthalmopathy apart from Graves' hyperthyroidism and to predict which patients would progress to ophthalmopathy. In total, approximately 130 blood samples were TCR-sequenced: fewer than 50 ophthalmopathy, some 75 hyperthyroidism and roughly 17 hyperthyroidism-to-ophthalmopathy patients. To explore V-J signatures that distinguish ophthalmopathy from hyperthyroidism, a discovery set of 100 patients was enrolled, made up of 43 with ophthalmopathy and 57 with stable hyperthyroidism. For independent validation, a separate cohort was made up of fewer than 20 hyperthyroidism patients plus 17 patients who later progressed from hyperthyroidism to ophthalmopathy. In about six hyperthyroidism patients, the T-cell repertoires found in thyroid tissue were compared with those found in blood. Following sample collection, hyperthyroidism patients were given methimazole at a starting dose of 30 mg daily, and ophthalmopathy patients were given high-dose intravenous methylprednisolone.

This clonotype turned up a few times. This receptor's antigen is unknown. The input lacks base qualities; no much larger clone sits a single base away. For repertoire sequencing, the TCR beta CDR3 regions were amplified from RNA transcripts. HTBI primers and the Qiagen OneStep RT-PCR kit were used in a first-round RT-PCR, which was followed by a second-round multiplex PCR, size selection and purification. Libraries were sequenced paired-end with 100 bp reads on an Illumina HiSeq2000. The authors' analysis ran thus. SOAPnuke was used to process the reads, removing any read that contained adapters or uncalled bases, had a mean Phred below 15, or lacked an exact match to the constant primer or identifier. High-quality paired reads were merged with COPE v1.2.5. Clonotypes were defined as unique nucleotide sequences and were aligned to IMGT TRB V, D and J references using MiTCR v1.1. Analysis was restricted to V-J combinations with a frequency above 0.0001, which covered 98% to 99.2% of repertoires. For each V-J combination, a TCR clonal expansion and chaos score was defined as the ratio of F50 clonal expansion to chaos observed in the TCRdist matrix. Welch's t-statistics and random forest were used to reduce the features to 10 to 15 V-J combinations, which were then used as input to a naive Bayes classifier. The Morisita-Horn index was used to measure how similar the thyroid and blood repertoires were. The public reads were reanalyzed by TCRdb: fastp trimming at Q25, MiXCR alignment, in-frame beta chains only. Rows are combined by CDR3 protein, so each entry shows the most common genes and DNA. TCRdb assigned the V and J calls; the authors' analysis was not used. The sample table records around 1.1 million distinct CDR3 sequences; about two fifths of these occur just once. The ten largest account for over 8.5% of the sample.

Hyperthyroidism patients were newly diagnosed, with disease duration under 2 months, and aged 18 to 65 years. Anyone with other autoimmune diseases, uncontrolled infections, pregnancy or lactation was excluded from the study. Clinical symptoms, serum thyroxine, TRAb, thyroid ultrasound and orbital computed tomography formed the basis of the diagnosis. Total RNA was extracted using Trizol reagent, and RNA quality was checked on an Agilent 2100 Bioanalyzer. Study-wide findings and limitations: In validation, the model predicted ophthalmopathy progression with about 71% sensitivity and approximately 75% specificity; roughly eleven predicted patients were CT-confirmed with GO in a median of around 6 months. Sample size was not predetermined statistically, and investigators were not blinded to group allocation. The 13-signature model separated ophthalmopathy from stable hyperthyroidism with approximately 85% sensitivity and about 81% specificity in cross-validation, and 80%/75% in the test set. Most expanded thyroid clonotypes with frequency above 0.001 were also detected in blood, suggesting blood repertoires may reflect the thyroid immune response.

This sequence was found in an adult man with Graves' hyperthyroidism. Sequenced input: peripheral blood or thyroid tissue (not recorded which).

The sequenced DNA: TGCGCCAGCACCTCCAGGGAACCCAGCTCCTACGAGCAGTACTTC. It is translated as CASTSREPSSYEQYF. The rearranged chain carries TRBV5-1 and TRBJ2-7, with a weak D call of TRBD1 (5 bases match). From the germline V gene, CDR1 is SGHRS and CDR2 is YFSETQ. The junction carries 16 bases between V and J, which are trimmed by 6 bases and 0 bases respectively. The CDR3 has 15 amino acids, counting the end cysteine and phenylalanine. Only the CDR3 portion is preserved as DNA: 45 bases, with reading frame beginning at the first base.